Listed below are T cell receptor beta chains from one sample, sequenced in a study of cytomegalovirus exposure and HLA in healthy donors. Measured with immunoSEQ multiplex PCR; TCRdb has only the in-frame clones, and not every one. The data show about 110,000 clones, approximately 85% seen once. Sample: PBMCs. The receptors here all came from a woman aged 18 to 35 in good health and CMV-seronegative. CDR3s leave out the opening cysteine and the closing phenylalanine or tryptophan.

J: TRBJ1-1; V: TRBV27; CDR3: ASSTPSRGGRQTEAF
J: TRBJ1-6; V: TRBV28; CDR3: ASSPSGLLNSPLH
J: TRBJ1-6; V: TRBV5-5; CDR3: ASSVTGKNSPLH
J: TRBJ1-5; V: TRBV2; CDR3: ASSEVQAQPQH
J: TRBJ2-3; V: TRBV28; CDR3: ASSPMGLVPAQY
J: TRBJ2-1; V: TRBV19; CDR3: ASSITGSRNPPLYNEQF
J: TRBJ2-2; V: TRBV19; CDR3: ASRQGQTNTGELF
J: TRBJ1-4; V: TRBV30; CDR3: AWSVLAGGRSNEKLF
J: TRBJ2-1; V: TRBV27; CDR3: ASSLSEFSSYNEQF
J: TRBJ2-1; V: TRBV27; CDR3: ASSFRTGKYNEQF
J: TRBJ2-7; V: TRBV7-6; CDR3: ASSLKQGAEQY
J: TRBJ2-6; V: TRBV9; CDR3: ASSVGGFQGAGANVLT
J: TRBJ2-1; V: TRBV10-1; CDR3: ASSESGGGNEQF
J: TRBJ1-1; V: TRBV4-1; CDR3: ASSHPGQGAEAF
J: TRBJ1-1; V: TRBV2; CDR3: ASSEVNPRQGANTEAF
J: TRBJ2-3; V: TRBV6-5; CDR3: ASRQGFTQY